This TCR beta chain originates from a study of OX40 agonist ivuxolimab in advanced cancers. Study details: Patients were infused with ivuxolimab every 2 weeks at 0.01 to 10 mg/kg. Averaging about 60 years in age, with a range of about 23 to 80, the cohort was 80% to 90% male.

This clone appeared once. Its antigen is unknown. V lost 4 bases, J lost 9 bases, and 14 bases lay in between. The germline CDR1 and CDR2 sequences are SGHTS and YDEGEE. The CDR3 sequence is 12 residues long. Findings of the study overall: Expanded clones tended on average to be more numerous among CD8+ T cells than CD4+. In the expanded peripheral T cells, antigen specificity was never determined.

Profiled with immunoSEQ multiplex PCR; TCRdb holds only in-frame clones, not every one. The sample carries 60,000 to 100,000 clones, around 90% recorded once. The sequence came from an adult with an advanced solid tumor such as melanoma, head and neck, liver or kidney cancer. V and J are TRBV5-8 and TRBJ2-7, with D possibly called TRBD1 or TRBD2 (5 bases each). Sequenced material: CD4+ or CD8+ T cells sorted from blood, taken in a trial of the OX40 agonist ivuxolimab. The CDR3: CASSPGPTTQYF. CDR3 in DNA: TGTGCCAGCAGCCCGGGACCGACGACGCAGTACTTC.